Listed here is a single T cell receptor beta chain. Its matching antigen is unknown. The CDR3 sequence is 14 residues long. V lost 2 bases to trimming and J lost 8 bases, with 10 bases between them. The sample originates from a study of CD8 T cells in Susac syndrome. Looking at the study overall: At blood draw, Susac syndrome patients were therapy-naive, on corticosteroids, or on intravenous immunoglobulin alone.

Study-level results: The CD4+ T cell repertoire of patients with Susac syndrome showed no detectable clonal expansion.

Patients with Susac syndrome met diagnostic criteria that were recently defined for definite or probable disease. In contrast to the negatively isolated CD8+ and CD4+ T cells, TEMRA cells were FACS-enriched. Random hexamers were used to reverse transcribe the RNA input (0.5 to 1 ug). TCRdb recomputed calls from the immunoSEQ multiplex PCR reads with MiXCR, one row per CDR3 protein. This sample has about 190,000 distinct CDR3 sequences, with approximately 95% found just once. The chain joins TRBV12-3 or TRBV12-4 to TRBJ1-6; D unclear. The source of this sequence is a human donor with Susac syndrome. Sequencing input: CD4+ T cells from PBMCs. Written as DNA, the CDR3 is TGTGCCAGCAGTTTAAAAGGGAACCATTCACCCCTCCACTTT. Protein product: CASSLKGNHSPLHF.